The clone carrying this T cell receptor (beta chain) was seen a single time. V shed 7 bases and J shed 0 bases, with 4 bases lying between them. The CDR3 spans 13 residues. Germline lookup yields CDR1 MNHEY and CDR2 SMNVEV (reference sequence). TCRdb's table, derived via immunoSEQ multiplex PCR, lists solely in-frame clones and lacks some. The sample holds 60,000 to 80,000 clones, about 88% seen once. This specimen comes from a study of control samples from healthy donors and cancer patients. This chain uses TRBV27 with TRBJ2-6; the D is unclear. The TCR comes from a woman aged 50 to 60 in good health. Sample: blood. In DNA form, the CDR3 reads TGTGCCAGCACCCTCTCTGGGGCCAACGTCCTGACTTTC. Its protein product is CASTLSGANVLTF.